Listed below are T cell receptor beta chains from one sample, sequenced in a study of T cells in narcolepsy. Produced via immunoSEQ multiplex PCR; TCRdb's table is partial and in-frame only. The sample yields some 30,000 clones, roughly three quarters seen once. Sequencing input: CD45RA- memory CD4+ T cells from PBMCs. The receptors derive from a human donor with narcolepsy. The CDR3 runs from the conserved cysteine through the conserved F or W. A D gene is named only where the DNA matches it firmly. Size is stated for part of the rows, as once, few or many counts, or as a class when the clone is expanded.

>TRBJ1-2|NA|NA|TRBV7-9
TGTGCCAGCAGCCGAGGCAGCCTAGGCGTCTACACCTTC
CASSRGSLGVYTF
>TRBJ1-5|NA|NA|TRBV30
TGTGCCGCAAAATTCGACACCGGTGGCCAGCCCCAGCATTTT
CAAKFDTGGQPQHF
>TRBJ1-1|NA|NA|TRBV11-2
TGTGCCAGCAGCTTAAGTCTAGGTGAAGCTTTCTTT
CASSLSLGEAFF
>TRBJ1-5|NA|NA|TRBV6-5
TGTGCCAGCAGTGAAGTTGGGGGGGGTCAGCCCCAGCATTTT
CASSEVGGGQPQHF
>TRBJ2-7|NA|few|TRBV11-2
TGTGCCAGCGCCCCAGGGGTAGCGTTGTGGGAGCAGTACTTC
CASAPGVALWEQYF
>TRBJ2-4|TRBD2|NA|TRBV15
TGTGCCACCAGCAGAGATCTTTTAGCGGGAGGAAACATTCAGTACTTC
CATSRDLLAGGNIQYF
>TRBJ2-1|NA|NA|TRBV11-3
TGTGCCAGCAGCTTTAGCTATGAGCAGTTCTTC
CASSFSYEQFF
>TRBJ1-1|NA|few|TRBV18
TGTGCCAGCTCAAAAAAAAGTGAAGCTTTCTTT
CASSKKSEAFF
>TRBJ2-2|NA|NA|TRBV20-1
TGCAGTGCTTATTACGGTGGGGAGCTGTTTTTT
CSAYYGGELFF
>TRBJ1-6|NA|NA|TRBV6-1
TGTGCCAGCAGTGGGGGGGAGGGAAGGAGTGCTTCACCCCTCCACTTT
CASSGGEGRSASPLHF
>TRBJ2-3|TRBD2|once|TRBV9
TGTGCCAGCAGCCCTAAATGGTGGACTAGCGGGAGTAACACAGATACGCAGTATTTT
CASSPKWWTSGSNTDTQYF
>TRBJ2-1|NA|NA|TRBV7-2
TGTGCCAGCAGCTTGGTCGGCGGGTACAATGAGCAGTTCTTC
CASSLVGGYNEQFF
>TRBJ2-5|NA|once|TRBV6-5
TGTGCCAGCAGTTACGTGGGGACCCAGTACTTC
CASSYVGTQYF
>TRBJ2-5|NA|NA|TRBV7-3
TGTGCCAGCAGCTGGACAGCCCAAGAGACCCAGTACTTC
CASSWTAQETQYF
>TRBJ1-1|NA|few|TRBV19
TGTGCCAGTAGTATAGGTTACACTGAAGCTTTCTTT
CASSIGYTEAFF
>TRBJ1-2|TRBD1|few|TRBV28
TGTGCCAGCACAGGGGGCGCGGGGGGCTACACCTTC
CASTGGAGGYTF
>TRBJ1-1|NA|NA|TRBV11-3
TGTGCCAGCAGCTTAGACCCGGGGGGGTGGACTGAAGCTTTCTTT
CASSLDPGGWTEAFF
>TRBJ2-7|NA|few|TRBV11-2
TGTGCCAGCAGCCCCGGCATAGGGGCAGACTACGAGCAGTACTTC
CASSPGIGADYEQYF
>TRBJ2-1|NA|once|TRBV7-9
TGTGCCAGCAGCTTAGGACTGGAGCTTTACAATGAGCAGTTCTTC
CASSLGLELYNEQFF
>TRBJ2-1|NA|NA|TRBV4-1
TGCGCCAGCAGCTACGGGAGAGGGGGGTCCTACAATGAGCAGTTCTTC
CASSYGRGGSYNEQFF
>TRBJ2-2|TRBD2|once|TRBV28
TGTGCCCGGATAGCGGGAGTAGCACACACCGGGGAGCTGTTTTTT
CARIAGVAHTGELFF
>TRBJ1-2|NA|NA|TRBV5-1
TGCGCCCGCAGCTTGAACGGGGGGAGAAATGAGGGCTACACCTTC
CARSLNGGRNEGYTF
>TRBJ1-1|NA|NA|TRBV19
TGTGCCAGTAGGACACAGACAGATCATGAACAGGCAGCTTTCTTT
CASRTQTDHEQAAFF
>TRBJ2-5|TRBD2|once|TRBV7-2
TGTGCCAGCAGCTGGGGACTAGCGGGAGTGGAGACCCAGTACTTC
CASSWGLAGVETQYF
>TRBJ2-7|NA|few|TRBV4-1
TGCGCCAGCAGCCAAGATGAGACGGCCTACGAGCAGTACTTC
CASSQDETAYEQYF
>TRBJ2-7|NA|NA|TRBV29-1
TGCAGCGTTGAAGCAAACTTCTACTCCTACGAGCAGTACTTC
CSVEANFYSYEQYF
>TRBJ1-1|NA|NA|TRBV6-5
TGTGCCAGCAAGACCGGATATAGTGCCACTGAAGCTTTCTTT
CASKTGYSATEAFF
>TRBJ2-1|TRBD1|NA|TRBV6-5
TGTGCCAGCAGTCTAGAGGGACAGGTAGTAGGGGAGCAGTTCTTC
CASSLEGQVVGEQFF
>TRBJ1-3|NA|few|TRBV30
TGTGCCTGGAGTGTACATACAGGGCTGAGCTCTGGAAACACCATATATTTT
CAWSVHTGLSSGNTIYF
>TRBJ2-1|NA|NA|TRBV13
TGTGCCAGCAGCTCCCCGGTAACCTCCTACAATGAGCAGTTCTTC
CASSSPVTSYNEQFF
>TRBJ2-7|NA|NA|TRBV9
TGTGCCAGCAGCGTAGAGGGGACCCCCTGGCGCGAGCAGTACTTC
CASSVEGTPWREQYF